This T cell receptor beta chain stems from a study of CD8 T cells in ankylosing spondylitis. Study-wide findings and caveats: Matched ankylosing spondylitis synovial fluid reportedly showed significant enrichment of disease-linked clones. Disease-linked clones were CD8+ and relatively rare in peripheral blood. What appeared characteristic of ankylosing spondylitis blood was a TCR beta motif of under 10 highly homologous variants.

The germline V gene has CDR1 WSHSY and CDR2 SAAADI. The CDR3 extends over 15 amino acids. Trimming at V came to 5 bases and at J to 8 bases, leaving 6 bases not matched to a gene. 5'-RACE, quantitative and with molecular barcodes, yielded the TCR beta libraries. TCRdb passed the 5' RACE reads through MiXCR, listing each CDR3 protein once. The table records some 130,000 distinct CDR3 sequences, 6.5% to 8.5% of them present only once. This clonotype has ten or more counts. Its target is unknown. This TCR derives from a male donor with ankylosing spondylitis. V and J are TRBV10-2 and TRBJ2-1; 13 nucleotides align to TRBD2. The source material was synovial fluid, either unsorted or a sorted T cell fraction (not recorded which). CDR3 amino acids: CASSLVLAGGDEQFF. The CDR3 region has the DNA TGCGCCAGCAGTTTGGTACTAGCGGGAGGGGATGAGCAGTTCTTC.